The 7 T cell receptor beta chains reported below all come from one sample, sequenced in a study of blood T cell repertoires in COVID-19 (dated by TCRdb to 2018 to 2020). The library was prepared using the immunoSEQ multiplex PCR assay. Entries here come from immuneACCESS through TCRdb and include only in-frame sequences with V and J called. Some clones fail to appear in such tables; in the studies checked, an unresolved V gene covers under half of the shortfall, and the cause of the remainder is unknown. The table for this sample lists fewer than 250,000 clones; around 90% of them were counted only once. Approximately 11% of the sample is in the top ten clones. Sequencing was carried out using PBMCs or T cells enriched from blood (not recorded which). These receptors were obtained from a man aged 25 to 40 who had recovered from COVID-19.

The chain uses TRBV28 and TRBJ2-7; TRBD1 agrees at 7 bases. J gave up 5 bases and V 10 bases, and 11 bases lay outside the gene matches. Looked up from germline, CDR1 is MDHEN and CDR2 is SYDVKM. This CDR3 comprises 13 residues. CDR3 DNA sequence: TGTGCCACCAGCTCGGGACAGAGCAACGAGCAGTACTTC. Residues: CATSSGQSNEQYF. Full variable domain (remainder filled in from reference TRBV28 and TRBJ2-7): DVKVTQSSRYLVKRTGEKVFLECVQDMDHENMFWYRQDPGLGLRLIYFSYDVKMKEKGDIPEGYSVSREKKERFSLILESASTNQTSMYLCATSSGQSNEQYFGPGTRLTVT.

This chain connects TRBV2 to TRBJ1-1, with TRBD1 matching 10 bases. The CDR3 consists of 17 residues. Trimming took 5 bases from V and 6 from J; bases not matched to a gene: 15. Germline-derived CDR1 and CDR2 are SNHLY and FYNNEI. The CDR3 loop reads CASSPGQGFVSGSEAFF. The CDR3 region has the DNA TGTGCCAGCAGTCCGGGACAGGGGTTTGTTAGTGGTTCTGAAGCTTTCTTT.

The chain carries TRBV18 and TRBJ1-6; 9 nucleotides match TRBD1. This CDR3 comprises 17 residues. After removal of 5 bases from V and 4 bases from J, the junction contained 9 bases not matched to a gene. The germline CDR1 and CDR2 sequences are KGHSH and LQKENI. As DNA, the CDR3 is TGTGCCAGCTCAAGACAGGACAGGGGCAGATATAATTCACCCCTCCACTTT. This sequence encodes CASSRQDRGRYNSPLHF. Using reference TRBV18 and TRBJ1-6 for the parts outside the CDR3, the full variable domain is NAGVMQNPRHLVRRRGQEARLRCSPMKGHSHVYWYRQLPEEGLKFMVYLQKENIIDESGMPKERFSAEFPKEGPSILRIQQVVRGDSAAYFCASSRQDRGRYNSPLHFGNGTRLTVT.

The chain uses TRBV28 and TRBJ1-2, with a weak D call TRBD1 (5 bases). Trimming removed 4 bases at V and 4 bases at J, with 10 bases between. CDR1 MDHEN and CDR2 SYDVKM come from the germline V gene. The CDR3 contains 13 residues. CDR3 nucleotide sequence: TGTGCCAGCAGTTGGGGGGGTGCCTATGGCTACACCTTC. Translating gives CASSWGGAYGYTF.

V and J are TRBV5-1 and TRBJ2-7; 9 bases agree with TRBD2. Germline trimming cut 4 bases from V and 3 bases from J; bases unmatched to any gene: 8. The CDR3 has 15 residues. CDR1 is SGHRS, CDR2 YFSETQ, per germline. The CDR3 spells CASSLEVAGVYEQYF. CDR3 coding DNA: TGCGCCAGCAGCCTCGAGGTAGCGGGAGTCTACGAGCAGTACTTC. Complete variable domain (other parts from reference TRBV5-1 and TRBJ2-7): KAGVTQTPRYLIKTRGQQVTLSCSPISGHRSVSWYQQTPGQGLQFLFEYFSETQRNKGNFPGRFSGRQFSNSRSEMNVSTLELGDSALYLCASSLEVAGVYEQYFGPGTRLTVT.

The genes are TRBV2 and TRBJ2-5; TRBD2 matches 7 bases. The CDR3 length is 13 residues. V lost 7 bases to trimming and J lost 1 base; unmatched junction nucleotides: 3. The germline V gene encodes CDR1 SNHLY and CDR2 FYNNEI. The DNA of the CDR3 is TGTGCCAGCACTCCGGGGGGCCAAGAGACCCAGTACTTC. Translated, it gives CASTPGGQETQYF.

The rearrangement uses TRBV30 and TRBJ2-7; D call uncertain. This CDR3 has 14 residues. Between the trimmed V and J ends, which lost 0 bases and 0 bases, there was a span of 9 bases. CDR1 is GTSNPN, CDR2 SVGIG, per germline (reference sequence). CDR3 coding DNA: TGTGCCTGGAGTGTCTGGCCGCACTCCTACGAGCAGTACTTC. Amino acid sequence: CAWSVWPHSYEQYF.